The source of this T cell receptor (beta chain) is a study of T-cell memory formation after mild COVID-19. Looking at the study overall: Clusters of TCRs were largely donor specific.

MiXCR, run by TCRdb on the 5' RACE reads, gives a single entry per CDR3 protein. The sample includes roughly 200,000 distinct CDR3 sequences, 15% to 20% of them seen just once. Study results and caveats: Pre-infection memory showed some responding clones, and this suggested that cross-reactive memory joined. Clones shrinking between day 15 and 85 showed a balanced CD4/CD8 split, and those that grew later tilted toward CD4+.

This clonotype was counted ten times or more. What it binds is unknown. CDR3 length: 14 amino acids. The V gene's germline CDR1 is DFQATT and CDR2 SNEGSKA (reference sequence). The junction had 12 bases not matched to a gene; V was cut back by 8 bases and J by 7 bases. This receptor was identified in an adult woman who had mild COVID-19 (a few samples of this study predate the infection). Cell type and time point are not known. The sample consisted of PBMCs or a T cell subset sorted from them (not recorded which). The chain couples TRBV20-1 to TRBJ2-1; the match to TRBD2 covers 9 bases. CDR3 sequence reads: CSSRRAGGSNEQFF. For the CDR3, the DNA is TGCAGTTCCAGGAGGGCGGGAGGGAGTAATGAGCAGTTCTTC.